These 15 T cell receptor beta chains share one sample of origin, sequenced in a study of T-cell memory formation after mild COVID-19. TCRdb called the 5' RACE reads again in MiXCR, with one record for every CDR3 protein. The sample holds hundreds of thousands of distinct CDR3 sequences, around 28% seen once. Input material: PBMCs or a T cell subset sorted from them (not recorded which). These receptors all stem from an adult woman who had mild COVID-19 (a few samples of this study predate the infection). Cell type and time point are not known.

The chain links TRBV19 to TRBJ1-1; TRBD1 might be the D (5 bases). The CDR3 spans 13 residues. V lost 8 bases, J lost 1 base, and 11 bases lay in between. Germline loops: CDR1 LNHDA, CDR2 SQIVND (reference sequence). DNA for the CDR3: TGTGCCAGTCGTGGACACTGGAACACTGAAGCTTTCTTT. Residues: CASRGHWNTEAFF.

This chain connects TRBV20-1 to TRBJ1-5; 8 bases are a match to TRBD1. V dropped 1 base and J dropped 6; count of bases not matched to a gene: 8. Germline CDR1 reads DFQATT; CDR2 reads SNEGSKA (reference sequence). CDR3 length: 15 residues. In DNA, the CDR3 is TGCAGTGCTAGAGGGACAGGGAAGGTGGCTCAGCCCCAGCATTTT. This gives the protein CSARGTGKVAQPQHF.

This chain links TRBV11-2 with TRBJ2-3; D unclear. This CDR3 has 16 amino acids. Between the trimmed V and J ends, which lost 1 base and 3 bases, there was a span of 14 bases. Looked up from germline, CDR1 is SGHAT and CDR2 is FQNNGV. For the CDR3, the DNA is TGTGCCAGCAGCTTAGCGCCGAGTCTTGGGACAGATACGCAGTATTTT. This translates into CASSLAPSLGTDTQYF.

The chain links TRBV7-2 to TRBJ1-1; D is unresolved. Trimming left V 4 bases short and J 0 bases short, with 12 bases between. There are 15 residues in the CDR3. The V gene's germline CDR1 is SGHTA and CDR2 FQGNSA. The CDR3, as DNA: TGTGCCAGCAGCTCCCCTGTATTCATGAACACTGAAGCTTTCTTT. Protein: CASSSPVFMNTEAFF. The variable domain in full, completed from reference TRBV7-2 and TRBJ1-1, reads GAGVSQSPSNKVTEKGKDVELRCDPISGHTALYWYRQSLGQGLEFLIYFQGNSAPDKSGLPSDRFSAERTGGSVSTLTIQRTQQEDSAVYLCASSSPVFMNTEAFFGQGTRLTVV.

This clonotype was observed a handful of times. The rearrangement joins TRBV5-5 to TRBJ1-1; D may be TRBD1 (5 bases). The CDR3 consists of 15 residues. With 0 bases removed from V and 1 base from J, the gap between germline ends came to 10 bases. Per the germline V gene, CDR1 is SGHKS and CDR2 is YYEKEE (reference sequence). The DNA for the CDR3 is TGTGCCAGCAGCTTGGGATGGGGGTGGAACACTGAAGCTTTCTTT. Protein: CASSLGWGWNTEAFF. Full variable domain (missing parts from reference TRBV5-5 and TRBJ1-1): DAGVTQSPTHLIKTRGQQVTLRCSPISGHKSVSWYQQVLGQGPQFIFQYYEKEERGRGNFPDRFSARQFPNYSSELNVNALLLGDSALYLCASSLGWGWNTEAFFGQGTRLTVV.

V gene TRBV5-1 combines with J gene TRBJ2-3; 13 bases line up with TRBD2. This CDR3 contains 17 residues. CDR1 and CDR2 (germline): SGHRS, YFSETQ. V gave up 0 bases and J gave up 1 base; unmatched junction bases: 2. CDR3 sequence: CASSLGLAGGGTDTQYF. CDR3 DNA sequence: TGCGCCAGCAGCTTGGGACTAGCGGGGGGCGGCACAGATACGCAGTATTTT.

This clonotype was seen ten or more times. In DNA, the CDR3 is TGTGCCAGCAGCTTAGCGTCAGGGAAAGAGACCCAGTACTTC. Its protein is CASSLASGKETQYF. The chain combines TRBV11-2 with TRBJ2-5, with D perhaps matching TRBD1 (5 bases). The germline CDR1 and CDR2 sequences are SGHAT and FQNNGV. Trimming took off 1 base at V and 3 bases at J, with 9 bases between the two ends. This CDR3 contains 14 residues.

The chain couples TRBV9 to TRBJ2-1; 7 nucleotides match TRBD1. Germline V gene lookup returns CDR1 SGDLS and CDR2 YYNGEE. CDR3 length: 15 amino acids. Trimming at V came to 0 bases and at J to 8 bases, leaving 8 bases not matched to a gene. The CDR3 bases are TGTGCCAGCAGCGTAGGAGGGACAGTGGGGGATGAGCAGTTCTTC. Its translation: CASSVGGTVGDEQFF.

This clonotype came up a few times. CDR3 coding DNA: TGTGCCAGCAGCTTAGGGGCGCAGCCCCAAGAGACCCAGTACTTC. Translated: CASSLGAQPQETQYF. This chain connects TRBV11-3 to TRBJ2-5; D unresolved. Trimming shortened V by 1 base and J by 1 base, and 10 bases separated the two germline ends. The CDR3 totals 15 residues. Germline values: CDR1 SGHNT, CDR2 YENEEA.

The chain employs TRBV4-1 and TRBJ1-1; D not resolved. V was trimmed by 0 bases and J by 3 bases, leaving 11 bases between them. The germline CDR1 and CDR2 sequences are MGHRA and YSYEKL. The CDR3 has 15 residues. CDR3 DNA: TGCGCCAGCAGCCAAGAGAGGGCTGAGGACACTGAAGCTTTCTTT. Its protein is CASSQERAEDTEAFF.

This clonotype showed up just a few times. V and J are TRBV7-2 and TRBJ1-1; no clear D gene. The ends were cut back, 1 base at V and 1 base at J, with 10 bases in the middle. This CDR3 comprises 15 residues. Germline CDR1 SGHTA, CDR2 FQGNSA. The CDR3 sequence: CASSLGGPSNTEAFF. The CDR3, as DNA: TGTGCCAGCAGCTTAGGCGGCCCCTCGAACACTGAAGCTTTCTTT.

The chain is built from TRBV4-1 and TRBJ1-1; D is uncertain. The germline CDR1 and CDR2 sequences are MGHRA and YSYEKL. This CDR3 region has 16 residues. Trimming removed 1 base at V and 1 base at J, with 13 bases between. Written as DNA, the CDR3 is TGCGCCAGCAGCCAAGGGGAGATACGGGCGAACACTGAAGCTTTCTTT. It is translated as CASSQGEIRANTEAFF.

This clonotype was observed many times. The chain couples TRBV12-3 or TRBV12-4 to TRBJ2-7, with TRBD2 identical over 9 bases. With 5 bases clipped from V and 2 bases from J, the junction kept 4 bases outside the gene matches. The CDR3 is 14 amino acids. The CDR3 DNA sequence: TGTGCCAGCAGTCCGACTAGCGGACCCTACGAGCAGTACTTC. Protein sequence: CASSPTSGPYEQYF.

The chain is built from TRBV20-1 and TRBJ2-2; 12 bases are shared with TRBD2. CDR1 and CDR2 (germline): DFQATT, SNEGSKA (reference sequence). The CDR3 is 14 amino acids. The V gene end was trimmed by 8 bases and the J gene end by 4 bases; junction bases not matched to a gene: 5. CDR3 region: CSTLAGGLTGELFF. The CDR3 DNA reads as TGCAGTACCCTAGCGGGGGGGCTCACCGGGGAGCTGTTTTTT.

This clonotype has more than one count but fewer than ten. The V and J genes are TRBV7-9 and TRBJ2-2; D is possibly TRBD1 (6 bases). The CDR3 is made up of 16 amino acids. Trimming took 4 bases from V and 0 from J, leaving 12 bases between them. Germline lookup yields CDR1 SEHNR and CDR2 FQNEAQ (reference sequence). Here the CDR3 DNA reads TGTGCCAGCAGCTCGCGAGGGGGTCCGAACACCGGGGAGCTGTTTTTT. Its translation is CASSSRGGPNTGELFF.